The T cell receptor beta chain described here comes from a study of shared clonotypes between healthy human individuals (dated by TCRdb to 2020 to 2021). In the study overall: The cohort comprised a couple of women and three men aged 18 to 49 years. Per donor, three plates each were used for CD4 naive and CD4 memory, two for CD8 naive, and one for CD8 memory. To estimate repertoire size and how much clonotypes are shared between individuals, the study performed deep sequencing of blood TCR repertoires from roughly five healthy adults. Libraries were prepared and TCR repertoires were sequenced by different laboratories using diverse techniques, in order to increase sequencing depth and limit assay-specific biases. Each donor's leukapheresis produced roughly between roughly 0.94 and 9.5 billion PBMCs. Overall study results and their limits: Compared with non-shared clonotypes, clonotypes shared by all four sorted-subset donors had higher generation probabilities. Only blood was sampled, and tissue TCR repertoires likely differ from those in blood. When a handful of donors were compared, the shared fraction of clonotypes was roughly 4.8% for naive CD4, approximately 3.5% for naive CD8, roughly 2.3% for memory CD4, and less than 0.5% for memory CD8. Pairwise subsampling led to the expectation that sequencing depth would affect the degree of clonotype sharing among donors. Rarefaction of sorted-subset datasets indicated incomplete sequencing despite the large sequencing depth. Because the study included a small number of donors, the genetic and exposure-history diversity represented was limited. Naive subsets generally had larger estimated clonotype richness than memory subsets.

The donors were healthy, HIV-negative adults with no recently reported acute infections or vaccinations. Every donor was a Caucasian adult residing in Nashville, Tennessee, USA. CD4+ T cells were enriched by magnetic negative selection; naive cells were then positively selected on CD45RA, and the negative fraction formed the memory subset. After blood collection by leukapheresis, PBMCs were isolated using Ficoll-Histopaque density gradient centrifugation and then cryopreserved in the vapor phase of liquid nitrogen. Analytical flow cytometry was used to check the purity and quantity of every magnetically sorted T cell population. Genomic DNA was isolated from each sorted fraction and quantified by UV absorbance on a Nanodrop 2000c. As for this clone: Its antigen remains unidentified. No much larger clone is present one base from it, and per-base qualities are unavailable.

TCR CDR3 regions were amplified from genomic DNA by multiplex PCR using the deep immunoSEQ assay. Extracted genomic DNA from each cell subset was distributed evenly across all wells of several immunoSEQ 96-well plates, and each plate was treated as a replicate. For sorted subsets, 150 to 250 ng genomic DNA, equal to some 30,000 T cell genomes, was loaded into each replicate PCR. Purified libraries were measured with a Qubit 3.0 fluorometer, size-checked on a Bioanalyzer 2100, and measured again with the KAPA Library Quantification kit. Every immunoSEQ 96-well plate was sequenced on a dedicated single-read 150-cycle Illumina NextSeq 550 flow cell. In the original analysis: Because the immunoSEQ output held only junctional sequences and lacked quality scores, the filtering could not match the filtering applied to full-length reads. Sequences were annotated with PyIR, a Python wrapper for IgBLAST v1.9, and V/J genes and CDR3 were assigned using IMGT germline references. Reads were filtered out if the reads had weak V/J assignments (E-value above 1e-6), no CDR3, stop codons, out-of-frame junctions, or ambiguous translated residues. A V3J clonotype was defined by an identical inferred V gene, J gene, and CDR3 amino acid sequence. The percentage overlap between two repertoires was calculated by dividing the number of shared unique clonotypes by the size of the smaller repertoire. Richness of each repertoire was evaluated using RTK rarefaction, the Chao1 estimator, and Recon v2.1 estimates of unobserved clonotypes. OLGA was used to compute generation probabilities for all TCRbeta clonotypes that the gDNA method yielded from a handful of donors. TCRdb provides this immuneACCESS table in a form limited to in-frame rearrangements. Some clones are lacking; in checked studies, under half of them reflect an unresolved V gene, and why the rest are absent is not known. The DNA gave D and trimming, while V, J and clone size come from that table. The sample has roughly 2 million clones on record, approximately 95% of them singletons. 0.1% to 0.15% of the sample comes from the top ten.

The cysteine opens and the phenylalanine closes a CDR3 of 15 amino acids. Kept here is only the CDR3 DNA, which spans 45 bases and is read in frame from base 1. The germline V gene (reference sequence) yields SEHNR for CDR1 and FQNEAQ for CDR2. V gives up 0 bases and J gives up 1 base, and the segment between their germline ends measures 9 bases. The source is a young man in good health. Sequencing used naive CD4+ T cells sorted from blood. What this sample's cell subset or site label stands for: CD45RA+ positively selected. Recombination connected TRBV7-9 to TRBJ1-1; there is no confident call for the D gene. The bases read TGTGCCAGCAGCTTAGCGGTACCAGGGAACACTGAAGCTTTCTTT. It encodes CASSLAVPGNTEAFF.